This is a list of T cell receptor beta chains from one sample in a study of Ad26.COV2.S vaccination and SARS-CoV-2 variants. Some clones are missing from TCRdb's copy, which holds only in-frame ones; the method was immunoSEQ multiplex PCR. The sample lists 300,000 to 400,000 clones, about 85% occurring once. Sample: peripheral blood, taken in a trial of Ad26.COV2.S vaccine versus placebo. The receptors were sampled from a person between 18 and 60 years old who received the Ad26.COV2.S COVID-19 vaccine or a placebo. Both conserved end residues are part of each CDR3. The D gene is left open where the match is weak. Size is stated for part of the rows, as once, few or many counts, or as a class when the clone is expanded.

d_call: TRBD2
v_call: TRBV24-1
j_call: TRBJ2-5
clone_size: .
cdr3_aa: CATSDSLGLATMETQYF
cdr3_nt: TGTGCCACCAGTGATTCTTTGGGACTAGCAACAATGGAGACCCAGTACTTC

d_call: .
v_call: TRBV11-2
j_call: TRBJ1-1
clone_size: .
cdr3_aa: CASSYRGRNTEAFF
cdr3_nt: TGTGCCAGCAGCTACAGAGGGAGGAACACTGAAGCTTTCTTT

d_call: .
v_call: TRBV10-3
j_call: TRBJ2-5
clone_size: .
cdr3_aa: CAISAAQETQYF
cdr3_nt: TGTGCCATCAGCGCCGCTCAAGAGACCCAGTACTTC

d_call: .
v_call: TRBV20-1
j_call: TRBJ2-5
clone_size: .
cdr3_aa: CSAALETQYF
cdr3_nt: TGCAGTGCTGCCCTGGAGACCCAGTACTTC

d_call: .
v_call: TRBV7-6
j_call: TRBJ2-2
clone_size: .
cdr3_aa: CASSPDTGELFF
cdr3_nt: TGTGCCAGCAGTCCCGACACCGGGGAGCTGTTTTTT

d_call: .
v_call: TRBV19
j_call: TRBJ1-5
clone_size: .
cdr3_aa: CASSPGQSHQPQHF
cdr3_nt: TGTGCCAGTAGTCCCGGCCAAAGCCATCAGCCCCAGCATTTT

d_call: .
v_call: TRBV6-5
j_call: TRBJ2-7
clone_size: .
cdr3_aa: CATFRTANSYEQYF
cdr3_nt: TGTGCCACTTTTAGGACAGCAAACTCCTACGAGCAGTACTTC

d_call: TRBD1
v_call: TRBV15
j_call: TRBJ2-1
clone_size: few
cdr3_aa: CATSRDWDRLFF
cdr3_nt: TGTGCCACCAGCAGAGATTGGGACAGGCTGTTCTTC

d_call: TRBD2
v_call: TRBV9
j_call: TRBJ2-3
clone_size: .
cdr3_aa: CASSVDSGRTDTQYF
cdr3_nt: TGTGCCAGCAGCGTAGATAGCGGGAGGACAGATACGCAGTATTTT

d_call: .
v_call: TRBV10-3
j_call: TRBJ1-5
clone_size: .
cdr3_aa: CAISESSRGRGPNSNQPQHF
cdr3_nt: TGTGCCATCAGTGAGTCGTCAAGGGGCAGGGGACCTAATAGCAATCAGCCCCAGCATTTT

d_call: .
v_call: TRBV5-1
j_call: TRBJ2-7
clone_size: few
cdr3_aa: CASSLDINEQYF
cdr3_nt: TGCGCCAGCAGCTTGGACATCAACGAGCAGTACTTC

d_call: TRBD1
v_call: TRBV6-5
j_call: TRBJ2-7
clone_size: many
cdr3_aa: CASRLGQGGNYEQYF
cdr3_nt: TGTGCCAGCAGACTCGGACAGGGGGGGAACTACGAGCAGTACTTC

d_call: .
v_call: TRBV5-6
j_call: TRBJ1-3
clone_size: few
cdr3_aa: CASSSGPEGGGNTIYF
cdr3_nt: TGTGCCAGCAGCTCCGGGCCCGAAGGCGGAGGTAACACCATATATTTT

d_call: .
v_call: TRBV12-3/TRBV12-4
j_call: TRBJ2-1
clone_size: .
cdr3_aa: CASSPPGNEQFF
cdr3_nt: TGTGCCAGCAGTCCCCCGGGCAATGAGCAGTTCTTC

d_call: TRBD1
v_call: TRBV5-1
j_call: TRBJ2-1
clone_size: once
cdr3_aa: CASSLGDRQFF
cdr3_nt: TGCGCCAGCAGCTTGGGGGACAGACAGTTCTTC

d_call: .
v_call: TRBV7-5
j_call: TRBJ1-1
clone_size: .
cdr3_aa: CARSLGVGGGALLWTEAFF
cdr3_nt: .

d_call: .
v_call: TRBV27
j_call: TRBJ2-3
clone_size: .
cdr3_aa: CASSSWAETTDTQYF
cdr3_nt: TGTGCCAGCAGTTCTTGGGCGGAGACCACAGATACGCAGTATTTT

d_call: .
v_call: TRBV3-1/TRBV3-2
j_call: TRBJ2-7
clone_size: .
cdr3_aa: CASSQGLGGYEQYF
cdr3_nt: TGTGCCAGCAGCCAAGGGTTAGGGGGATACGAGCAGTACTTC

d_call: .
v_call: TRBV7-9
j_call: TRBJ2-5
clone_size: .
cdr3_aa: CASSRTGPQETQYF
cdr3_nt: TGTGCCAGCAGCCGTACAGGGCCCCAAGAGACCCAGTACTTC

d_call: .
v_call: TRBV6-2/TRBV6-3
j_call: TRBJ2-1
clone_size: .
cdr3_aa: CASSRVDYDNEQFF
cdr3_nt: TGTGCCAGTAGCCGAGTCGACTACGACAATGAGCAGTTCTTC

d_call: .
v_call: TRBV29-1
j_call: TRBJ1-2
clone_size: .
cdr3_aa: CSVDWGTAYGYTF
cdr3_nt: TGCAGCGTTGATTGGGGGACTGCCTATGGCTACACCTTC

d_call: .
v_call: TRBV9
j_call: TRBJ2-2
clone_size: .
cdr3_aa: CASNHGPGSGTGELFF
cdr3_nt: TGTGCCAGCAACCACGGCCCGGGAAGTGGCACCGGGGAGCTGTTTTTT

d_call: TRBD1
v_call: TRBV27
j_call: TRBJ2-7
clone_size: .
cdr3_aa: CASSPIVGQGIREQYF
cdr3_nt: TGTGCCAGCAGTCCCATTGTCGGACAGGGAATTAGGGAGCAGTACTTC

d_call: .
v_call: TRBV2
j_call: TRBJ2-2
clone_size: many
cdr3_aa: CASSGPGGRRVTGELFF
cdr3_nt: TGTGCCAGCAGTGGTCCAGGAGGTAGGAGGGTCACCGGGGAGCTGTTTTTT

d_call: .
v_call: TRBV7-2
j_call: TRBJ2-2
clone_size: .
cdr3_aa: CASSATPGGPGTGELFF
cdr3_nt: TGTGCCAGCAGCGCAACCCCTGGTGGCCCGGGAACCGGGGAGCTGTTTTTT

d_call: TRBD2
v_call: TRBV2
j_call: TRBJ2-3
clone_size: few
cdr3_aa: CASRGTRRDTQYF
cdr3_nt: TGTGCCAGCAGGGGGACTAGACGAGATACGCAGTATTTT

d_call: .
v_call: TRBV7-9
j_call: TRBJ2-5
clone_size: .
cdr3_aa: CASSLVARVGGETQYF
cdr3_nt: TGTGCCAGCAGCTTAGTCGCCAGGGTCGGTGGGGAGACCCAGTACTTC

d_call: TRBD2
v_call: TRBV24-1
j_call: TRBJ2-2
clone_size: once
cdr3_aa: CATSDKAGGQGGELFF
cdr3_nt: TGTGCCACCAGTGATAAAGCGGGAGGGCAAGGCGGGGAGCTGTTTTTT

d_call: .
v_call: TRBV5-1
j_call: TRBJ1-4
clone_size: .
cdr3_aa: CASSLAPGSEVELFF
cdr3_nt: TGCGCCAGCAGCTTGGCCCCAGGGAGTGAAGTTGAACTGTTTTTT

d_call: .
v_call: TRBV6-5
j_call: TRBJ2-7
clone_size: .
cdr3_aa: CASSRQYRLDEQYF
cdr3_nt: TGTGCCAGCAGTCGACAGTACCGGTTGGACGAGCAGTACTTC

d_call: .
v_call: TRBV18
j_call: TRBJ1-2
clone_size: .
cdr3_aa: CASSPLDNIYGYTF
cdr3_nt: TGTGCCAGCTCACCACTCGATAATATCTATGGCTACACCTTC

d_call: .
v_call: TRBV25-1
j_call: TRBJ1-1
clone_size: .
cdr3_aa: CASSEGIQWNTEAFF
cdr3_nt: TGTGCCAGCAGTGAAGGTATACAGTGGAACACTGAAGCTTTCTTT

d_call: TRBD2
v_call: TRBV18
j_call: TRBJ2-3
clone_size: .
cdr3_aa: CASRTSGPTSTDTQYF
cdr3_nt: TGTGCCAGCAGGACTAGCGGCCCGACTAGCACAGATACGCAGTATTTT

d_call: TRBD2
v_call: TRBV5-5
j_call: TRBJ2-3
clone_size: once
cdr3_aa: CASSTGGPEYF
cdr3_nt: TGTGCCAGCAGCACGGGGGGGCCGGAGTATTTT

d_call: TRBD1
v_call: TRBV27
j_call: TRBJ1-2
clone_size: many
cdr3_aa: CASSLSPGGSVSYTF
cdr3_nt: TGTGCCAGCAGTTTATCCCCAGGGGGCTCGGTTAGCTACACCTTC

d_call: TRBD2
v_call: TRBV30
j_call: TRBJ2-2
clone_size: .
cdr3_aa: CAWSGLAGPNTGELFF
cdr3_nt: TGTGCCTGGAGTGGACTAGCGGGACCGAACACCGGGGAGCTGTTTTTT

d_call: .
v_call: TRBV18
j_call: TRBJ1-3
clone_size: .
cdr3_aa: CASSPQGLSSGNTIYF
cdr3_nt: TGTGCCAGCTCACCACAGGGTTTATCATCTGGAAACACCATATATTTT

d_call: .
v_call: TRBV5-4
j_call: TRBJ2-5
clone_size: once
cdr3_aa: CASSPLAFQETQYF
cdr3_nt: TGTGCCAGCAGCCCTCTAGCGTTTCAAGAGACCCAGTACTTC

d_call: .
v_call: TRBV5-1
j_call: TRBJ2-2
clone_size: .
cdr3_aa: CASSLERVTGELFF
cdr3_nt: TGCGCCAGCAGCTTGGAGCGGGTCACCGGGGAGCTGTTTTTT

d_call: TRBD1
v_call: TRBV7-2
j_call: TRBJ2-5
clone_size: .
cdr3_aa: CASSLSPSRGQETQYF
cdr3_nt: TGTGCCAGCAGCTTATCCCCCTCAAGGGGGCAGGAGACCCAGTACTTC

d_call: TRBD1
v_call: TRBV13
j_call: TRBJ1-2
clone_size: .
cdr3_aa: CASSPPTQGTKRANYGYTF
cdr3_nt: TGTGCCAGCAGCCCGCCTACACAGGGGACAAAAAGAGCTAACTATGGCTACACCTTC

d_call: .
v_call: TRBV9
j_call: TRBJ1-1
clone_size: once
cdr3_aa: CASSVFPGIGGPNTEAFF
cdr3_nt: TGTGCCAGCAGCGTATTCCCAGGGATTGGGGGGCCGAACACTGAAGCTTTCTTT

d_call: TRBD2
v_call: TRBV6-5
j_call: TRBJ2-1
clone_size: .
cdr3_aa: CASSTGGGPREQFF
cdr3_nt: TGTGCCAGCAGTACTGGCGGGGGTCCACGGGAACAGTTCTTC

d_call: .
v_call: TRBV5-1
j_call: TRBJ2-1
clone_size: .
cdr3_aa: CASSRTGDPYNEQFF
cdr3_nt: TGCGCCAGCAGTCGCACAGGAGACCCCTACAATGAGCAGTTCTTC

d_call: TRBD1
v_call: TRBV10-3
j_call: TRBJ2-7
clone_size: .
cdr3_aa: CAIRSVDRDGEQYF
cdr3_nt: TGTGCCATCAGATCCGTAGACAGGGACGGAGAGCAGTACTTC

d_call: .
v_call: TRBV30
j_call: TRBJ2-4
clone_size: .
cdr3_aa: CAWSVRHLAKNIQYF
cdr3_nt: TGTGCCTGGAGTGTTCGACATCTAGCCAAAAACATTCAGTACTTC

d_call: .
v_call: TRBV28
j_call: TRBJ2-7
clone_size: .
cdr3_aa: CASSPPVFYEQYF
cdr3_nt: TGTGCCAGCAGCCCGCCGGTTTTCTACGAGCAGTACTTC

d_call: TRBD1
v_call: TRBV19
j_call: TRBJ1-5
clone_size: .
cdr3_aa: CASDRDSHQPQHF
cdr3_nt: TGTGCCAGCGACAGGGATTCCCATCAGCCCCAGCATTTT

d_call: .
v_call: TRBV19
j_call: TRBJ2-5
clone_size: .
cdr3_aa: CASSSLRQETQYF
cdr3_nt: TGTGCCAGCTCGAGTCTACGCCAAGAGACCCAGTACTTC

d_call: .
v_call: TRBV9
j_call: TRBJ2-7
clone_size: .
cdr3_aa: CASSPSEGVTYEQYF
cdr3_nt: TGTGCCAGCAGCCCTTCTGAGGGAGTAACCTACGAGCAGTACTTC

d_call: TRBD1
v_call: TRBV19
j_call: TRBJ2-5
clone_size: .
cdr3_aa: CASSMITGAGETQYF
cdr3_nt: TGTGCCAGTAGTATGATTACAGGGGCCGGCGAGACCCAGTACTTC

d_call: .
v_call: TRBV7-2
j_call: TRBJ2-7
clone_size: .
cdr3_aa: CASSLQGTTSYEQYF
cdr3_nt: TGTGCCAGCAGCCTCCAAGGTACAACTTCCTACGAGCAGTACTTC

d_call: .
v_call: TRBV5-1
j_call: TRBJ2-2
clone_size: once
cdr3_aa: CASSYDGVGNTGELFF
cdr3_nt: TGCGCCAGCAGCTATGACGGGGTCGGGAACACCGGGGAGCTGTTTTTT

d_call: TRBD1
v_call: TRBV5-1
j_call: TRBJ1-4
clone_size: .
cdr3_aa: CASSTGVGETNEKLFF
cdr3_nt: TGCGCCAGCAGCACAGGGGTAGGGGAAACTAATGAAAAACTGTTTTTT

d_call: TRBD2
v_call: TRBV7-2
j_call: TRBJ2-7
clone_size: .
cdr3_aa: CASSLGGRGNEQYF
cdr3_nt: TGTGCCAGCAGCTTAGGCGGGAGGGGGAACGAGCAGTACTTC